One TCR beta chain is described in this entry. As yet, its antigen is unknown. Primers: 60 V beta forward and 13 J beta reverse. Sequencing was performed with immunoSEQ multiplex PCR; in TCRdb, only in-frame clones are kept and a portion is missing. The sample lists tens of thousands of clones; around 85% were seen once. The time point is: after dendritic cell vaccination, including at tumor progression/relapse. The data derive from a study of glioma-infiltrating T cells after dendritic cell vaccination. Study-level background: Samples are from glioblastoma patients in Phase I and II dendritic cell vaccine trials. Dendritic cells derived from monocytes and pulsed with autologous tumor lysate formed the vaccine.

Broader study findings: The cohort had few patients with full blood and tumor sets.

Sequenced material: blood, taken after dendritic cell vaccination. The clonotype originates from a human donor with glioblastoma.

CDR3 amino acids: CASSLAGDRNSPLHF. The CDR3 DNA is TGTGCCAGCAGCTTAGCTGGGGACAGAAATTCACCCCTCCACTTT. This chain joins TRBV7-6 and TRBJ1-6; the match to TRBD1 covers 7 bases. Germline V gene data show CDR1 as SGHVS and CDR2 as FNYEAQ. Trimming at V came to 0 bases and at J to 7 bases, leaving 3 bases not matched to a gene. The CDR3 spans 15 residues.